This paragraph reports one T cell receptor beta chain. In this sample, this clonotype turned up a few times. Its antigen is currently not known. No base-level quality is on record; no much larger clone is a single base apart. The sample comes from a study of response to subunit inactivated influenza vaccine (dated by TCRdb to 2017 to 2018). Regarding the research as a whole: Deep quantitative T cell receptor repertoire profiling was used in the study to track responses to a trivalent subunit inactivated influenza vaccine.

On the study overall, not on this receptor specifically: The authors suggested that each seasonal influenza vaccination may recruit only a limited number of new T cells.

Libraries were built with RT-PCR. Sequencing took place on an Illumina HiSeq 2500. TCRdb's own reprocessing of the public reads used fastp at Q25 and MiXCR and kept productive beta chains. Entries are consolidated by CDR3 protein sequence, retaining the most common genes and DNA. Here the sample has around 180,000 distinct CDR3 sequences; around 9.2% occur a single time. The ten top clones hold 11% of the sample. This clonotype was sampled from a man aged 50-60 years who received an inactivated influenza vaccine. Donor details come from another sample of the same person, matched by shared clones. The specimen comprised non-naive T cells sorted from PBMCs, sampled on the day of vaccination. The cell subset or site label on this specimen signifies: memory T cell fraction.

The nucleotides are TGTGCCTGGAGTGTACGAGCGGCCGGCGGGGAGCTGTTTTTT. Protein translation: CAWSVRAAGGELFF. Recombination linked TRBV30 to TRBJ2-2; TRBD2 might be the D gene, on 5 matching bases. The germline V gene (reference sequence) specifies GTSNPN as CDR1 and SVGIG as CDR2. The CDR3 contains 14 residues, cysteine and phenylalanine counted. Only CDR3 DNA remains: 42 bases, in frame from the first base. The trim is 0 bases for V and 7 bases for J, with a gap of 12 bases between the germline ends. Supplemented by the reference TRBV30 and TRBJ2-2 proteins around the CDR3, the complete variable domain is SQTIHQWPATLVQPVGSPLSLECTVEGTSNPNLYWYRQAAGRGLQLLFYSVGIGQISSEVPQNLSASRPQDRQFILSSKKLLLSDSGFYLCAWSVRAAGGELFFGEGSRLTVL.